This entry lists 3 T cell receptor beta chains sequenced from one sample in a study of T cell responses to AZD1222 COVID-19 vaccine. Profiled with immunoSEQ multiplex PCR; TCRdb holds only in-frame clones, not every one. This table holds 140,000 to 150,000 clones, about nine tenths found once. The sample was peripheral blood, taken 28 days after the second AZD1222 dose. All receptors come from an adult who received the AZD1222 COVID-19 vaccine.

This CDR3 is CASTPRDGQNYGYTF. CDR3 nucleotides: TGTGCCAGCACCCCCAGGGACGGACAAAACTATGGCTACACCTTC. The rearrangement links TRBV7-9 to TRBJ1-2; maybe TRBD1 (5 bases). The ends were cut back, 7 bases at V and 2 bases at J, with 17 bases in the middle. This CDR3 spans 15 amino acids. Germline values: CDR1 SEHNR, CDR2 FQNEAQ (reference sequence).

To note about this clone: One junction end disagrees with the germline gene, perhaps due to a read error. The gene calls are TRBV19 and TRBJ1-6, with D unclear. This CDR3 region has 14 residues. The germline V gene encodes CDR1 LNHDA and CDR2 SQIVND (reference sequence). Here the CDR3 DNA reads TGTGCCAGTAGTATACCTGGGAATAACTCACCCCTCCACTTT. This encodes CASSIPGNNSPLHF. Full variable domain (remainder filled in from reference TRBV19 and TRBJ1-6): DGGITQSPKYLFRKEGQNVTLSCEQNLNHDAMYWYRQDPGQGLRLIYYSQIVNDFQKGDIAEGYSVSREKKESFPLTVTSAQKNPTAFYLCASSIPGNNSPLHFGNGTRLTVT.

This rearrangement joins TRBV4-2 to TRBJ1-2; D perhaps matches TRBD1 (5 bases). Germline assignment: CDR1 LGHNA and CDR2 YNFKEQ. V lost 0 bases, J lost 8 bases, and 13 bases lay in between. The CDR3 is made up of 14 amino acids. CDR3 in DNA: TGTGCCAGCAGCCAAGATGATGGGGCCAGAGGCTACACCTTC. Its protein is CASSQDDGARGYTF.